The next 16 T cell receptor beta chains were all read from a single sample in a study of response to subunit inactivated influenza vaccine. TCRdb passed the RT-PCR reads through MiXCR, listing each CDR3 protein once. The data hold about 780,000 distinct CDR3 sequences, with less than 20% observed a single time. The sequencing here drew on PBMCs from blood, taken 5 to 6 days after vaccination. The receptors here all came from a man aged 50 to 60 who received an inactivated influenza vaccine.

With regard to this clonotype: This may come from a read error, since a much larger clone is one base off. The V call is TRBV20-1, the J call TRBJ2-3, with 12 bases matching TRBD2. The length of the CDR3 is 15 residues. Germline lookup yields CDR1 DFQATT and CDR2 SNEGSKA (reference sequence). J gave up 1 base and V 3 bases, and 2 bases lay outside the gene matches. CDR3 DNA sequence: TGCAGTGCTAGCCGACTAGCGGGAGGCACAGATACGCAGTATTTT. Protein sequence: CSASRLAGGTDTQYF.

This clonotype was counted a few times. The chain links TRBV12-3 or TRBV12-4 to TRBJ2-1; the match to TRBD1 covers 9 bases. The CDR3 contains 14 residues. Germline trimming cut 6 bases from V and 7 bases from J; bases unmatched to any gene: 7. Here the CDR3 DNA reads TGTGCCAGCAGCGACAGGGGGGTTAGGAATGAGCAGTTCTTC. Amino acid sequence: CASSDRGVRNEQFF.

The V call is TRBV25-1, the J call TRBJ1-1; D is uncertain. Germline V gene lookup returns CDR1 MGHDK and CDR2 SYGVNS. V lost 5 bases to trimming and J lost 5 bases, with 6 bases between them. CDR3 size: 11 residues. CDR3: CASSTLTEAFF. In DNA, the CDR3 is TGTGCCAGCAGTACCCTAACTGAAGCTTTCTTT.

The sample holds many counts of this clonotype. The V call is TRBV29-1, the J call TRBJ2-1; D unresolved. This CDR3 region has 14 residues. Trimming took off 8 bases at V and 7 bases at J, with 21 bases between the two ends. In germline, CDR1 is SQVTM, CDR2 ANQGSEA. CDR3 in DNA: TGCAGCTCCTTGAAGGGCGATCTAATGAATGAGCAGTTCTTC. It translates to CSSLKGDLMNEQFF.

This clonotype was recorded a few times. The V gene is TRBV3-1, the J gene TRBJ2-1, with D possibly matching TRBD2 (5 bases). Trimming took 0 bases from V and 8 from J, leaving 14 bases between them. CDR1 is LGHDT and CDR2 is YNNKEL in the germline V gene (reference sequence). CDR3 length: 15 residues. The CDR3 protein is CASSQERVGSDEQFF. CDR3 DNA sequence: TGTGCCAGCAGCCAAGAAAGGGTGGGTAGCGATGAGCAGTTCTTC.

This rearrangement joins TRBV12-3 or TRBV12-4 to TRBJ2-5, with D unresolved. Trimming cost V 1 base and J 7 bases, with 7 bases left between them. The CDR3 covers 12 residues. The DNA for the CDR3 is TGTGCCAGCAGTTTAGTCTCGGCGACCCAGTACTTC. Protein product: CASSLVSATQYF.

The chain recombines TRBV4-3 with TRBJ2-1, with 11 nucleotides matching TRBD2. V dropped 2 bases and J dropped 10; count of bases not matched to a gene: 13. The germline gives CDR1 LGHNA, CDR2 YSLEER. The CDR3 totals 17 residues. CDR3 DNA: TGCGCCAGCAGCCAACCTAGCGGGGGGTCCCAGGTTCGGGAGCAGTTCTTC. Translation: CASSQPSGGSQVREQFF.

This clonotype has only a few counts. The chain couples TRBV18 to TRBJ1-1; maybe TRBD1 (5 bases). The V and J ends lost 3 bases and 7 bases respectively, with 9 bases between them. The CDR3 covers 12 residues. Per germline, CDR1 KGHSH and CDR2 LQKENI. The CDR3 DNA sequence: TGTGCCAGCTCACCGGCAGGGAATGAAGCTTTCTTT. It yields the protein CASSPAGNEAFF.

The rearrangement uses TRBV9 and TRBJ2-5; 7 nucleotides align to TRBD2. This CDR3 has 15 amino acids. V dropped 0 bases and J dropped 3; count of bases not matched to a gene: 5. Germline CDR1 is SGDLS and CDR2 is YYNGEE. As DNA, the CDR3 is TGTGCCAGCAGCGTAGCACCAGCGGGAAAAGAGACCCAGTACTTC. Amino acid sequence: CASSVAPAGKETQYF.

The V gene is TRBV28, the J gene TRBJ2-3; D perhaps matches TRBD1 (6 bases). V was cut by 6 bases and J by 4 bases, with 20 bases left in between. CDR3 length: 16 amino acids. Germline-derived CDR1 and CDR2 are MDHEN and SYDVKM. The chain's CDR3 is CASSSQQGFGADTQYF. CDR3 nucleotides: TGTGCCAGCAGCTCACAACAGGGTTTCGGCGCAGATACGCAGTATTTT.

The gene calls are TRBV7-2 and TRBJ2-7; the D gene is possibly TRBD1 (5 bases). Deletions cut 5 bases from V and 4 bases from J, with 15 bases between. Germline lookup yields CDR1 SGHTA and CDR2 FQGNSA. The CDR3 spans 14 residues. CDR3 sequence reads: CASSPGYVRYEQYF. Here the CDR3 DNA reads TGTGCCAGCAGCCCAGGGTACGTTCGATACGAGCAGTACTTC.

This clonotype was counted a few times. The CDR3 coding sequence is TGCGCCAGCAGCTTAGCGGGGGCCGGGTCCAATGAGCAGTTCTTC. It encodes CASSLAGAGSNEQFF. The gene calls are TRBV5-1 and TRBJ2-1; 8 nucleotides align to TRBD2. Germline CDR1 SGHRS, CDR2 YFSETQ. This CDR3 has 15 residues. V was clipped by 2 bases and J by 6 bases; unmatched bases: 7.

This clonotype was recorded a few times. The chain is built from TRBV20-1 and TRBJ2-4; the D gene could be TRBD1 or TRBD2 (6 bases each). V shed 6 bases and J shed 7 bases, with 19 bases lying between them. There are 14 residues in the CDR3. Germline CDR1 is DFQATT and CDR2 is SNEGSKA (reference sequence). The CDR3 DNA follows: TGCAGTGCGCGTGGTTGGGAAGGGGGGAACATTCAGTACTTC. Translation gives CSARGWEGGNIQYF.

This clonotype has a handful of counts. V and J are TRBV9 and TRBJ2-1; a weak D match, TRBD2 (6 bases). The CDR3 is 18 amino acids. V was trimmed by 0 bases and J by 2 bases, leaving 18 bases between them. CDR1 is SGDLS, CDR2 YYNGEE, per germline. Here the CDR3 DNA reads TGTGCCAGCAGCGTAGAGCCCTTTCCGGGAGTAACCTACAATGAGCAGTTCTTC. It specifies CASSVEPFPGVTYNEQFF.

This clonotype was seen at least ten times. The J gene is TRBJ2-3, the V gene TRBV7-9, with D perhaps assigned TRBD1 or TRBD2 (5 bases each). V lost 1 base to trimming and J lost 6 bases, with 8 bases between them. The germline gives CDR1 SEHNR, CDR2 FQNEAQ (reference sequence). CDR3 length: 13 amino acids. The CDR3 loop reads CASSLVGVDTQYF. The CDR3 nucleotides read TGTGCCAGCAGCTTAGTGGGGGTGGATACGCAGTATTTT.

This clonotype was seen more than once but under ten times. The J gene is TRBJ1-2, the V gene TRBV20-1; D call uncertain. Germline V gene lookup returns CDR1 DFQATT and CDR2 SNEGSKA (reference sequence). This CDR3 region has 13 residues. The ends were cut back, 6 bases at V and 4 bases at J, with 15 bases in the middle. The chain's CDR3 is CSATAAGIYGYTF. DNA of the CDR3: TGCAGTGCCACTGCGGCGGGGATCTATGGCTACACCTTC.